This T cell receptor beta chain appears in the sequencing data of a study of T-cell reconstitution after alpha-beta-depleted transplantation in children. CDR1 is MGHDK, CDR2 SYGVNS, per germline. V was shortened by 4 bases and J by 3 bases, with 12 bases between the two germline ends. The CDR3 has 14 amino acids. TCRbeta library preparation incorporated unique molecular identifiers. TCRdb recomputed calls from the PCR reads with MiXCR, one row per CDR3 protein. Among a few hundred thousand distinct CDR3 sequences listed, 15% to 20% were seen once. The rearrangement uses TRBV25-1 and TRBJ1-1; D is perhaps TRBD1 (6 bases). Specimen: PBMCs from the stem cell graft donor, collected from the stem cell graft. This TCR was sampled from a human donor who donated a stem cell graft to a child with acute lymphoblastic leukemia. CDR3 sequence: CASSAQGSYTEAFF. CDR3 sequence (DNA): TGTGCCAGCAGTGCACAGGGCTCTTACACTGAAGCTTTCTTT.